In its sample, the clone carrying this T cell receptor (beta chain) was seen once. The data belong to a study of blood T cell repertoires in COVID-19. About the study: Acute and convalescent COVID-19 samples came from the United States, Italy and Spain.

The V segment lost 5 bases and the J segment 2 bases; nucleotides outside the gene matches: 4. The CDR3 is 13 residues long. CDR1 is SGHRS, CDR2 YFSETQ, per germline. Residents of approximately 25 US areas, aged roughly 18 to 95 years, made up the participants. Some clones are missing from TCRdb's copy, which holds only in-frame ones; the method was immunoSEQ multiplex PCR. The table has approximately 270,000 clones, around 86% seen once. The receptor's source is a man between 35 and 55 years old who had recovered from COVID-19. The sequencing sample was made of PBMCs or T cells enriched from blood (not recorded which). The chain employs TRBV5-1 and TRBJ2-7; 7 nucleotides align to TRBD2. The chain's CDR3 is CASRGLAAYEQYF. DNA of the CDR3: TGCGCCAGCAGGGGCCTAGCGGCCTACGAGCAGTACTTC.